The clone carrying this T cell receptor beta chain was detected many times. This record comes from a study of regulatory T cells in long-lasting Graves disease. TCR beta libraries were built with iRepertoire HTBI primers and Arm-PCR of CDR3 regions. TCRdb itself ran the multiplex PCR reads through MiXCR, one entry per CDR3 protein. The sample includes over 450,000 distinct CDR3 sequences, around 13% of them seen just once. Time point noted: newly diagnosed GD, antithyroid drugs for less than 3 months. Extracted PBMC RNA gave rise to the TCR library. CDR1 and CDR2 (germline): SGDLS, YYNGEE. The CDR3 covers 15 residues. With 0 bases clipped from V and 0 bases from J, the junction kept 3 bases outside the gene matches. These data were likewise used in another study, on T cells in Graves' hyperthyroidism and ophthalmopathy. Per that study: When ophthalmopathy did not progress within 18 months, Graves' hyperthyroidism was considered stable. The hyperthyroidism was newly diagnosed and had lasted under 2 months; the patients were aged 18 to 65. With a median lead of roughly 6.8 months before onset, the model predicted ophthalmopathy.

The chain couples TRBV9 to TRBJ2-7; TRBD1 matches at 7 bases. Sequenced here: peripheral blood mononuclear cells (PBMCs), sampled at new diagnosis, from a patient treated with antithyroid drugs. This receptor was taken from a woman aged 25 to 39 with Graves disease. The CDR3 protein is CASSVEGASSYEQYF. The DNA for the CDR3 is TGTGCCAGCAGCGTAGAGGGGGCCAGCTCCTACGAGCAGTACTTC. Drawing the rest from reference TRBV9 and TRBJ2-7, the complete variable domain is DSGVTQTPKHLITATGQRVTLRCSPRSGDLSVYWYQQSLDQGLQFLIQYYNGEERAKGNILERFSAQQFPDLHSELNLSSLELGDSALYFCASSVEGASSYEQYFGPGTRLTVT.